These T cell receptor beta chains were read from a single sample in a study of T cells after yellow fever vaccination. In TCRdb, the 5' RACE reads were re-called with MiXCR into one record per CDR3 protein. The sample shows 450,000 to 550,000 distinct CDR3 sequences, under 25% of them seen only once. Sequences were derived from PBMCs, sampled 15 days after the yellow fever booster vaccination. All receptors come from a man in his thirties or forties who received the YFV17D yellow fever vaccine. The CDR3 runs from the conserved cysteine through the conserved F or W. A D gene is named only where the DNA matches it firmly. Part of the rows lack a size; the others show once, few, many or a class for expanded clones.

abundance: many; v_gene: TRBV20-1; j_gene: TRBJ1-6; d_gene: .; CDR3aa: CSARGQADIYNSPLHF; CDR3nt: TGCAGTGCTAGGGGGCAGGCTGACATCTATAATTCACCCCTCCACTTT
abundance: many; v_gene: TRBV6-5; j_gene: TRBJ2-7; d_gene: TRBD2; CDR3aa: CASRLRLMAGGPEQYF; CDR3nt: TGTGCCAGCAGACTACGGTTGATGGCGGGAGGGCCTGAGCAGTACTTC
abundance: .; v_gene: TRBV3-1; j_gene: TRBJ2-1; d_gene: .; CDR3aa: CASSRTSPGSEQFF; CDR3nt: TGTGCCAGCAGCCGGACTTCCCCCGGGTCTGAGCAGTTCTTC
abundance: .; v_gene: TRBV27; j_gene: TRBJ2-6; d_gene: .; CDR3aa: CASGPLGSGANVLTF; CDR3nt: TGTGCCAGTGGACCCCTCGGTTCTGGGGCCAACGTCCTGACTTTC
abundance: .; v_gene: TRBV5-1; j_gene: TRBJ2-2; d_gene: .; CDR3aa: CASSLWEANTGELFF; CDR3nt: TGCGCCAGCAGCTTATGGGAAGCGAACACCGGGGAGCTGTTTTTT
abundance: many; v_gene: TRBV29-1; j_gene: TRBJ2-1; d_gene: TRBD2; CDR3aa: CSGAAAGGPSEQFF; CDR3nt: TGCAGCGGGGCGGCAGCGGGAGGGCCCAGTGAGCAGTTCTTC
abundance: .; v_gene: TRBV7-2; j_gene: TRBJ2-2; d_gene: TRBD2; CDR3aa: CASSFLTSGSATGELFF; CDR3nt: TGTGCCAGCAGCTTCCTGACTAGCGGGAGTGCTACCGGGGAGCTGTTTTTT
abundance: many; v_gene: TRBV7-2; j_gene: TRBJ2-1; d_gene: .; CDR3aa: CASSLDLGEQFF; CDR3nt: TGTGCCAGCAGCTTGGACCTGGGTGAGCAGTTCTTC
abundance: few; v_gene: TRBV5-1; j_gene: TRBJ2-3; d_gene: .; CDR3aa: CASSPRMARRGTDTQYF; CDR3nt: TGCGCCAGCAGCCCGAGGATGGCCCGAAGGGGCACAGATACGCAGTATTTT
abundance: few; v_gene: TRBV3-1; j_gene: TRBJ1-1; d_gene: .; CDR3aa: CASSQETTGKGAFF; CDR3nt: TGTGCCAGCAGCCAAGAGACCACAGGGAAAGGAGCTTTCTTT
abundance: few; v_gene: TRBV18; j_gene: TRBJ2-3; d_gene: .; CDR3aa: CASSPPASGQQYF; CDR3nt: TGTGCCAGCTCCCCTCCCGCTTCGGGTCAGCAGTATTTT
abundance: .; v_gene: TRBV7-2; j_gene: TRBJ2-5; d_gene: .; CDR3aa: CASSFRVGQETQYF; CDR3nt: TGTGCCAGCAGCTTCCGGGTTGGCCAAGAGACCCAGTACTTC
abundance: .; v_gene: TRBV7-2; j_gene: TRBJ2-5; d_gene: .; CDR3aa: CASSSNGAGETQYF; CDR3nt: TGTGCCAGCAGCTCTAACGGGGCGGGTGAGACCCAGTACTTC
abundance: few; v_gene: TRBV7-2; j_gene: TRBJ1-1; d_gene: .; CDR3aa: CASSPGGALTEAFF; CDR3nt: TGTGCCAGCAGCCCGGGAGGGGCTCTCACTGAAGCTTTCTTT
abundance: few; v_gene: TRBV4-2; j_gene: TRBJ2-3; d_gene: .; CDR3aa: CASSQDRFRGGADTQYF; CDR3nt: TGTGCCAGCAGCCAAGACCGGTTTCGGGGAGGAGCAGATACGCAGTATTTT
abundance: few; v_gene: TRBV7-2; j_gene: TRBJ2-4; d_gene: .; CDR3aa: CASSLTPRNIQYF; CDR3nt: TGTGCCAGCAGCTTAACTCCTAGAAACATTCAGTACTTC
abundance: .; v_gene: TRBV9; j_gene: TRBJ2-3; d_gene: TRBD2; CDR3aa: CASGKGLVSDTQYF; CDR3nt: TGTGCCAGCGGGAAAGGACTAGTATCAGATACGCAGTATTTT
abundance: .; v_gene: TRBV6-5; j_gene: TRBJ2-7; d_gene: .; CDR3aa: CASSSTGSPYEQYF; CDR3nt: TGTGCCAGCAGTTCGACCGGGAGCCCCTACGAGCAGTACTTC
abundance: .; v_gene: TRBV30; j_gene: TRBJ1-1; d_gene: .; CDR3aa: CAWSHRVARLEAFF; CDR3nt: TGTGCCTGGAGTCACAGAGTGGCGCGGCTGGAGGCTTTCTTT
abundance: few; v_gene: TRBV19; j_gene: TRBJ2-5; d_gene: .; CDR3aa: CASSNLHREETQYF; CDR3nt: TGTGCCAGTAGTAATCTCCATCGGGAGGAGACCCAGTACTTC
abundance: .; v_gene: TRBV7-8; j_gene: TRBJ1-3; d_gene: .; CDR3aa: CASTVTTNSGNTIYF; CDR3nt: TGTGCCAGCACCGTGACAACCAACTCTGGAAACACCATATATTTT
abundance: .; v_gene: TRBV15; j_gene: TRBJ2-5; d_gene: .; CDR3aa: CATCRKKETQYF; CDR3nt: TGTGCCACCTGCCGAAAAAAAGAGACCCAGTACTTC
abundance: .; v_gene: TRBV7-9; j_gene: TRBJ2-7; d_gene: TRBD2; CDR3aa: CASSTGGVMNEQYF; CDR3nt: TGTGCCAGCAGCACGGGGGGGGTAATGAACGAGCAGTACTTC
abundance: .; v_gene: TRBV6-2/TRBV6-3; j_gene: TRBJ2-7; d_gene: .; CDR3aa: CASNLQGGSNEQYF; CDR3nt: TGTGCCAGCAACCTTCAGGGGGGAAGTAACGAGCAGTACTTC
abundance: few; v_gene: TRBV29-1; j_gene: TRBJ2-3; d_gene: .; CDR3aa: CSVDGRGIRTDTQYF; CDR3nt: TGCAGCGTTGATGGACGGGGGATTCGCACAGATACGCAGTATTTT
abundance: .; v_gene: TRBV14; j_gene: TRBJ1-3; d_gene: .; CDR3aa: CASKWGSTGNTIYF; CDR3nt: TGTGCCAGCAAGTGGGGTTCGACTGGAAACACCATATATTTT
abundance: many; v_gene: TRBV5-1; j_gene: TRBJ2-7; d_gene: TRBD2; CDR3aa: CASSLGGLAGSGEQYF; CDR3nt: TGCGCCAGCAGCTTGGGGGGACTAGCGGGAAGCGGAGAGCAGTACTTC
abundance: once; v_gene: TRBV5-4; j_gene: TRBJ2-3; d_gene: .; CDR3aa: CASSLVASEHTQYF; CDR3nt: TGTGCCAGCAGCTTGGTGGCCTCAGAGCATACGCAGTATTTT
abundance: few; v_gene: TRBV20-1; j_gene: TRBJ1-3; d_gene: .; CDR3aa: CSAKAGFTGNTIYF; CDR3nt: TGCAGTGCCAAAGCCGGCTTTACGGGAAACACCATATATTTT
abundance: few; v_gene: TRBV20-1; j_gene: TRBJ1-6; d_gene: .; CDR3aa: CSARERGSYNSPLHF; CDR3nt: TGCAGTGCTAGAGAGAGGGGGTCCTATAATTCACCCCTCCACTTT
abundance: few; v_gene: TRBV5-1; j_gene: TRBJ2-1; d_gene: TRBD1; CDR3aa: CASKVVQGSYNEQFF; CDR3nt: TGCGCCAGTAAAGTAGTACAGGGGTCCTACAATGAGCAGTTCTTC
abundance: .; v_gene: TRBV27; j_gene: TRBJ1-1; d_gene: .; CDR3aa: CASSFVGAGNTEAFF; CDR3nt: TGTGCCAGCAGTTTCGTGGGGGCGGGGAACACTGAAGCTTTCTTT
abundance: few; v_gene: TRBV10-3; j_gene: TRBJ1-1; d_gene: .; CDR3aa: CAISSHFTEAFF; CDR3nt: TGTGCCATCAGTAGCCATTTCACTGAAGCTTTCTTT
abundance: few; v_gene: TRBV4-3; j_gene: TRBJ1-1; d_gene: .; CDR3aa: CASSQDRPTEGAFF; CDR3nt: TGCGCCAGCAGCCAAGACAGACCTACAGAAGGGGCTTTCTTT
abundance: few; v_gene: TRBV2; j_gene: TRBJ2-7; d_gene: TRBD1; CDR3aa: CASSTIGTAAEGVQYF; CDR3nt: TGTGCCAGCAGTACGATTGGGACAGCAGCGGAAGGGGTGCAGTACTTC
abundance: once; v_gene: TRBV4-3; j_gene: TRBJ1-2; d_gene: .; CDR3aa: CASSHERRGARGYTF; CDR3nt: TGCGCCAGCAGCCACGAACGGCGGGGGGCAAGGGGCTACACCTTC
abundance: .; v_gene: TRBV4-2; j_gene: TRBJ2-4; d_gene: .; CDR3aa: CASSQDLGPKYF; CDR3nt: TGTGCCAGCAGCCAAGATTTGGGACCAAAGTACTTC
abundance: .; v_gene: TRBV28; j_gene: TRBJ1-5; d_gene: TRBD1; CDR3aa: CASSSTVTGDKDQPQHF; CDR3nt: TGTGCCAGCAGTTCTACCGTTACAGGGGACAAGGATCAGCCCCAGCATTTT
abundance: .; v_gene: TRBV6-5; j_gene: TRBJ2-7; d_gene: TRBD1; CDR3aa: CASSSAGQGIHFEQYF; CDR3nt: TGTGCCAGCAGTTCCGCGGGACAGGGGATTCATTTCGAGCAGTACTTC
abundance: .; v_gene: TRBV6-1; j_gene: TRBJ2-6; d_gene: .; CDR3aa: CASSQHRWAGANVLTF; CDR3nt: TGTGCCAGCAGTCAACATCGGTGGGCTGGGGCCAACGTCCTGACTTTC
abundance: .; v_gene: TRBV2; j_gene: TRBJ2-2; d_gene: .; CDR3aa: CASSVDGSANTGELFF; CDR3nt: TGTGCCAGCAGTGTGGACGGGAGCGCTAACACCGGGGAGCTGTTTTTT
abundance: few; v_gene: TRBV7-3; j_gene: TRBJ2-1; d_gene: TRBD2; CDR3aa: CASSSSGTSGFSSYNEQFF; CDR3nt: TGTGCCAGCAGCTCCTCCGGGACTAGCGGATTCAGCTCCTACAATGAGCAGTTCTTC
abundance: .; v_gene: TRBV27; j_gene: TRBJ2-7; d_gene: .; CDR3aa: CASSFSRGYEQYF; CDR3nt: TGTGCCAGCAGTTTCAGTAGGGGCTACGAGCAGTACTTC
abundance: .; v_gene: TRBV7-2; j_gene: TRBJ2-1; d_gene: TRBD1; CDR3aa: CASSLAGDRGVHEQFF; CDR3nt: TGTGCCAGCAGCTTAGCTGGGGACAGGGGGGTCCATGAGCAGTTCTTC
abundance: few; v_gene: TRBV7-2; j_gene: TRBJ2-3; d_gene: .; CDR3aa: CASSHGTLYTDTQYF; CDR3nt: TGTGCCAGCAGCCACGGGACGCTTTACACAGATACGCAGTATTTT
abundance: few; v_gene: TRBV20-1; j_gene: TRBJ2-7; d_gene: .; CDR3aa: CSATDLYEQYF; CDR3nt: TGCAGTGCTACCGACCTCTACGAGCAGTACTTC
abundance: few; v_gene: TRBV18; j_gene: TRBJ2-7; d_gene: .; CDR3aa: CASSPTRLVHEQYF; CDR3nt: TGTGCCAGCTCACCAACTAGGCTCGTCCACGAGCAGTACTTC
abundance: .; v_gene: TRBV10-2; j_gene: TRBJ2-3; d_gene: .; CDR3aa: CASSELAGGDTQYF; CDR3nt: TGCGCCAGCAGTGAGTTGGCCGGGGGAGATACGCAGTATTTT
abundance: .; v_gene: TRBV7-8; j_gene: TRBJ1-6; d_gene: TRBD1; CDR3aa: CASSHRDRDSPLHF; CDR3nt: TGTGCCAGCAGCCATCGGGACAGGGACTCACCCCTCCACTTT
abundance: few; v_gene: TRBV6-1; j_gene: TRBJ2-2; d_gene: .; CDR3aa: CASSRPGTPVTGELFF; CDR3nt: TGTGCCAGCAGTCGGCCCGGGACTCCTGTCACCGGGGAGCTGTTTTTT
abundance: .; v_gene: TRBV7-3; j_gene: TRBJ2-1; d_gene: .; CDR3aa: CASSSGQTDSYNEQFF; CDR3nt: TGTGCCAGCAGCTCAGGACAGACTGACTCCTACAATGAGCAGTTCTTC
abundance: .; v_gene: TRBV29-1; j_gene: TRBJ2-7; d_gene: .; CDR3aa: CSVERRGGYEQYF; CDR3nt: TGCAGCGTTGAGAGACGGGGAGGCTACGAGCAGTACTTC
abundance: few; v_gene: TRBV7-2; j_gene: TRBJ2-1; d_gene: .; CDR3aa: CASSFSSAFSEQFF; CDR3nt: TGTGCCAGCAGCTTTAGCTCAGCGTTCAGTGAGCAGTTCTTC
abundance: .; v_gene: TRBV6-2/TRBV6-3; j_gene: TRBJ2-2; d_gene: TRBD1; CDR3aa: CASRVPSGTGPTGELFF; CDR3nt: TGTGCCAGCAGGGTTCCCTCCGGGACAGGGCCCACCGGGGAGCTGTTTTTT
abundance: .; v_gene: TRBV11-2; j_gene: TRBJ2-3; d_gene: .; CDR3aa: CASSPRTGKSTDTQYF; CDR3nt: TGTGCCAGCAGCCCTCGAACGGGAAAGAGCACAGATACGCAGTATTTT